This T cell receptor beta chain was documented in a study of CD8+ T cells in alopecia areata. As the sequencing template, cDNA was produced by extracting RNA and reverse transcribing it. This table comes from immunoSEQ multiplex PCR, and its TCRdb copy is limited to in-frame clones, with some not included. The sample holds about 140,000 clones, 40% to 55% seen once. This clone showed up just a few times. The CDR3 sequence is 15 residues long. V lost 7 bases and J 0 bases, leaving 15 bases between the germline ends. Germline CDR1 is GTSNPN and CDR2 is SVGIG (reference sequence). The chain is built from TRBV30 and TRBJ2-2; perhaps TRBD2 as D (6 bases). The receptor was isolated from a human donor with alopecia areata. Sequencing was performed on CD4+ T cells sorted from blood, taken at week 0. The CDR3, as DNA: TGTGCCTCCATTAGCGGTTACTCGAACACCGGGGAGCTGTTTTTT. Protein product: CASISGYSNTGELFF.